Below, 7 T cell receptor beta chains from the same sample are listed, as sequenced in a study of T cell responses to AZD1222 COVID-19 vaccine. This table comes from immunoSEQ multiplex PCR, and its TCRdb copy is limited to in-frame clones, with some not included. This sample has about 120,000 clones; about 90% occur once, and the top ten carry approximately 8.4%. Specimen: peripheral blood, collected on day 0 of AZD1222 vaccination. The source of these receptors is an adult in good health.

V usage is TRBV12-3 or TRBV12-4 and J usage is TRBJ2-1; TRBD2 agrees at 10 bases. V was pared by 7 bases and J by 7 bases, with 4 bases of the junction left unmatched. The CDR3 runs 13 residues. DNA for the CDR3: TGTGCCAGCAAGCGGGGGGGAGGGAATGAGCAGTTCTTC. This translates into CASKRGGGNEQFF.

The rearrangement uses TRBV28 and TRBJ2-3; TRBD2 agrees at 14 bases. The CDR3 loop spans 18 amino acids. Germline V gene data show CDR1 as MDHEN and CDR2 as SYDVKM. V gave up 3 bases and J gave up 3 bases; unmatched junction bases: 8. This CDR3 is CASSLVGLAGVRTDTQYF. In DNA form, the CDR3 reads TGTGCCAGCAGTTTGGTGGGACTAGCGGGAGTCCGTACAGATACGCAGTATTTT.

V and J are TRBV5-1 and TRBJ2-7, with 8 positions matching TRBD2. There are 14 residues in the CDR3. With 0 bases clipped from V and 7 bases from J, the junction kept 6 bases outside the gene matches. From germline, CDR1 is SGHRS and CDR2 YFSETQ. The CDR3 here is CASSLGSGVYEQYF. The DNA for the CDR3 is TGCGCCAGCAGCTTGGGTAGCGGGGTATATGAGCAGTACTTC.

The chain recombines TRBV7-8 with TRBJ1-1; possibly TRBD1 for D (5 bases). The CDR3 runs to 13 residues. Trimming left V 7 bases short and J 1 base short, with 10 bases between. CDR1 and CDR2 (germline): SGHVS, FQNEAQ. CDR3 DNA sequence: TGTGCCAGCACCCTCGGGGCGAACACTGAAGCTTTCTTT. Encoded protein: CASTLGANTEAFF.

CDR3: CASSSSLRMHEQYF. The CDR3 region has the DNA TGTGCCAGCAGTTCAAGTCTAAGGATGCACGAGCAGTACTTC. V gene TRBV11-2 combines with J gene TRBJ2-7; D remains unclear. The CDR3 runs to 14 residues. V lost 6 bases to trimming and J lost 5 bases, with 17 bases between them. The germline V gene has CDR1 SGHAT and CDR2 FQNNGV.

This sequence joins TRBV5-1 and TRBJ2-7; no clear D gene. Germline values: CDR1 SGHRS, CDR2 YFSETQ. The CDR3 is made up of 14 amino acids. Trimming took off 10 bases at V and 0 bases at J, with 17 bases between the two ends. Here the CDR3 reads CASTDGFYSYEQYF. The DNA of the CDR3 is TGCGCCTCGACGGACGGCTTTTACTCCTACGAGCAGTACTTC.

This clone showed up just a few times. This chain connects TRBV24-1 to TRBJ1-5; 8 positions match TRBD1. CDR1 and CDR2 from the germline V gene are KGHDR and SFDVKD. Losses at the gene ends were 3 bases for V and 5 bases for J; bases not matched to a gene: 5. The CDR3 is made up of 15 amino acids. Written as DNA, the CDR3 is TGTGCCACCAGTGATCGACAGGGGCGGTATCAGCCCCAGCATTTT. This gives the protein CATSDRQGRYQPQHF.